The 32 T cell receptor beta chains in this list originate from one sample, sequenced in a study of PD-1 blockade in classical Hodgkin lymphoma. Libraries were prepared by immunoSEQ multiplex PCR; TCRdb keeps only in-frame clonotypes and omits some of them. The sample contains about 50,000 clones, around 66% of which appear only once. All patients experienced relapse after autologous stem cell transplantation, and brentuximab vedotin exposure was variable. Sequences were derived from peripheral blood mononuclear cells (PBMCs), sampled at baseline. These receptors originate from a human donor with classical Hodgkin lymphoma.

CDR3 in DNA: TGTGCCAGCAGTGTACAGGCTGGGGGCGGAAACACCATATATTTT. This translates into CASSVQAGGGNTIYF. The rearrangement joins TRBV25-1 to TRBJ1-3, with a weak D call TRBD1 (6 bases). The CDR3 is 15 residues long. Trimming shortened V by 4 bases and J by 4 bases, and 14 bases separated the two germline ends. The germline V gene has CDR1 MGHDK and CDR2 SYGVNS.

This chain joins TRBV19 and TRBJ2-7; D gene ambiguous. Germline lookup yields CDR1 LNHDA and CDR2 SQIVND (reference sequence). Trimming took 3 bases from V and 5 from J, leaving 2 bases between them. The CDR3 loop spans 10 amino acids. CDR3 protein: CASSMHEQYF. The CDR3 DNA sequence: TGTGCCAGTAGTATGCACGAGCAGTACTTC. The full variable domain, rest sourced from reference TRBV19 and TRBJ2-7, is DGGITQSPKYLFRKEGQNVTLSCEQNLNHDAMYWYRQDPGQGLRLIYYSQIVNDFQKGDIAEGYSVSREKKESFPLTVTSAQKNPTAFYLCASSMHEQYFGPGTRLTVT.

The chain uses TRBV7-9 and TRBJ1-2, with D perhaps matching TRBD1 (6 bases). The CDR3 consists of 16 residues. Germline CDR1 SEHNR, CDR2 FQNEAQ (reference sequence). Trimming left V 3 bases short and J 4 bases short, with 18 bases between. The CDR3 spells CASSLLQGLMGYGYTF. The DNA for the CDR3 is TGTGCCAGCAGCTTGCTGCAGGGGCTAATGGGCTATGGCTACACCTTC.

J is TRBJ2-7 and V is TRBV14; D unresolved. Trimming removed 1 base from V and 3 bases from J, with 7 bases in between. The CDR3 is 13 residues long. CDR1 is SGHDN and CDR2 is FVKESK in the germline V gene. The CDR3 sequence: CASSQVSGYEQYF. CDR3 DNA: TGTGCCAGCAGCCAAGTATCGGGCTACGAGCAGTACTTC.

The V and J genes are TRBV5-1 and TRBJ1-4; D possibly corresponds to TRBD1 (5 bases). The V and J ends lost 1 base and 1 base respectively, with 11 bases between them. In germline, CDR1 is SGHRS, CDR2 YFSETQ. The CDR3 extends over 16 amino acids. This CDR3 reads CASSLWGSGTNEKLFF. The CDR3 DNA sequence: TGCGCCAGCAGCTTGTGGGGCTCGGGAACTAATGAAAAACTGTTTTTT.

The V call is TRBV7-9, the J call TRBJ2-2; D gene ambiguous. Trimming cost V 3 bases and J 5 bases, with 4 bases left between them. Looked up from germline, CDR1 is SEHNR and CDR2 is FQNEAQ (reference sequence). The CDR3 covers 12 residues. Written as DNA, the CDR3 is TGTGCCAGCAGCTTTGAAACCGGGGAGCTGTTTTTT. Translated, it gives CASSFETGELFF.

The V and J genes are TRBV6-4 and TRBJ2-3; D may be TRBD2 (6 bases). Germline-derived CDR1 and CDR2 are MRHNA and SNTAGT. The CDR3 consists of 13 residues. Trimming stripped 9 bases from V and 1 base from J, with 11 bases between. DNA of the CDR3: TGTGCCAGGGGCCGGGACTGCACAGATACGCAGTATTTT. Its protein is CARGRDCTDTQYF.

The V and J genes are TRBV9 and TRBJ2-2; 11 positions match TRBD1. The CDR3 has 18 residues. The J segment lost 0 bases and the V segment lost 4 bases, leaving 8 bases of the junction unmatched. Germline lookup yields CDR1 SGDLS and CDR2 YYNGEE. CDR3 sequence (DNA): TGTGCCAGCAGCCCGGGACAGGGGGGTCTCGCGAACACCGGGGAGCTGTTTTTT. It translates to CASSPGQGGLANTGELFF.

The chain carries TRBV4-1 and TRBJ2-7, with 12 positions matching TRBD2. The CDR3 has 16 amino acids. The V segment lost 6 bases and the J segment 1 base; nucleotides outside the gene matches: 7. Germline loops: CDR1 MGHRA, CDR2 YSYEKL. CDR3 protein: CASRGLAGPSSYEQYF. CDR3 nucleotide sequence: TGCGCCAGCAGAGGACTAGCGGGACCATCTTCCTACGAGCAGTACTTC.

The chain employs TRBV9 and TRBJ2-7; D not resolved. The length of the CDR3 is 15 residues. The V gene lost 3 bases and the J gene lost 3 bases, with 16 bases spanning the gap. The germline V gene has CDR1 SGDLS and CDR2 YYNGEE. The DNA of the CDR3 is TGTGCCAGCAGCGGGGGTTTAGAGCTCTTCTACGAGCAGTACTTC. It yields the protein CASSGGLELFYEQYF.

V is TRBV5-6 and J is TRBJ2-3; no clear D gene. The CDR3 runs 14 residues. The V and J ends lost 0 bases and 4 bases respectively, with 9 bases between them. From germline, CDR1 is SGHDT and CDR2 YYEEEE. The CDR3: CASSLGPDPDTQYF. CDR3 nucleotides: TGTGCCAGCAGCTTGGGACCAGATCCAGATACGCAGTATTTT. Using reference TRBV5-6 and TRBJ2-3 for the parts outside the CDR3, the full variable domain is DAGVTQSPTHLIKTRGQQVTLRCSPKSGHDTVSWYQQALGQGPQFIFQYYEEEERQRGNFPDRFSGHQFPNYSSELNVNALLLGDSALYLCASSLGPDPDTQYFGPGTRLTVL.

This clone occurred many times. The J gene is TRBJ1-5, the V gene TRBV2; 10 nucleotides align to TRBD1. The CDR3 extends over 15 amino acids. V lost 5 bases, J lost 3 bases, and 4 bases stayed unmatched. CDR1 and CDR2 from the germline V gene are SNHLY and FYNNEI. CDR3 sequence (DNA): TGTGCCAGCAGTCAGGACAGGGGGATCAATCAGCCCCAGCATTTT. It translates to CASSQDRGINQPQHF.

This clone was observed a single time. The chain joins TRBV6-1 to TRBJ1-2; 8 bases are a match to TRBD1. The CDR3 extends over 13 amino acids. Looked up from germline, CDR1 is MNHNS and CDR2 is SASEGT. Trimming cost V 1 base and J 11 bases; bases outside gene matches: 6. The CDR3 sequence is CASSEGQGARYTF. The CDR3 nucleotides read TGTGCCAGCAGTGAAGGGCAGGGGGCACGGTACACCTTC.

The chain combines TRBV4-1 with TRBJ2-3; D not certain. V lost 5 bases and J 0 bases, leaving 21 bases between the germline ends. This CDR3 comprises 18 residues. CDR1 is MGHRA, CDR2 YSYEKL, per germline. CDR3 DNA: TGCGCCAGCAGCGGAATCATGAAAGGCAAACCTAGCACAGATACGCAGTATTTT. This gives the protein CASSGIMKGKPSTDTQYF.

The rearrangement joins TRBV19 to TRBJ1-5, with a possible D match to TRBD1 (6 bases). The CDR3 totals 16 residues. V dropped 5 bases and J dropped 6 bases, with 20 bases sitting between them. CDR1 is LNHDA and CDR2 is SQIVND in the germline V gene (reference sequence). The CDR3 loop reads CASSGEGRGRAQPQHF. DNA for the CDR3: TGTGCCAGTAGTGGGGAGGGCAGGGGACGTGCTCAGCCCCAGCATTTT.

The V and J genes are TRBV7-6 and TRBJ2-3, with D maybe TRBD2 (5 bases). This CDR3 comprises 14 residues. V lost 5 bases and J 4 bases, leaving 13 bases between the germline ends. The germline gives CDR1 SGHVS, CDR2 FNYEAQ. This CDR3 reads CASSPLAGADTQYF. The DNA for the CDR3 is TGTGCCAGCAGCCCTCTAGCCGGGGCAGATACGCAGTATTTT. The full variable domain, its missing parts supplied by reference TRBV7-6 and TRBJ2-3, is GAGVSQSPRYKVTKRGQDVALRCDPISGHVSLYWYRQALGQGPEFLTYFNYEAQQDKSGLPNDRFSAERPEGSISTLTIQRTEQRDSAMYRCASSPLAGADTQYFGPGTRLTVL.

V usage is TRBV29-1 and J usage is TRBJ2-2; TRBD1 agrees at 8 bases. With 7 bases clipped from V and 0 bases from J, the junction kept 4 bases outside the gene matches. The length of the CDR3 is 14 residues. Germline V CDR1 and CDR2: SQVTM, ANQGSEA. CDR3: CSARTGTNTGELFF. DNA of the CDR3: TGCAGCGCACGGACAGGGACGAACACCGGGGAGCTGTTTTTT.

The CDR3 here is CASSPSEGVGETQYF. In DNA form, the CDR3 reads TGTGCCAGCAGCCCTTCGGAGGGGGTAGGGGAGACCCAGTACTTC. The gene calls are TRBV9 and TRBJ2-5; D tentatively fits TRBD1 or TRBD2 (6 bases each). Germline values: CDR1 SGDLS, CDR2 YYNGEE. This CDR3 region has 15 residues. The germline V and J ends were trimmed by 4 bases and 5 bases, with 18 bases remaining between them. Full variable domain (rest looked up from reference TRBV9 and TRBJ2-5): DSGVTQTPKHLITATGQRVTLRCSPRSGDLSVYWYQQSLDQGLQFLIQYYNGEERAKGNILERFSAQQFPDLHSELNLSSLELGDSALYFCASSPSEGVGETQYFGPGTRLLVL.

The chain uses TRBV6-5 and TRBJ1-5; 8 bases map to TRBD1. V shed 6 bases and J 2 bases; nucleotides not matched to a gene: 6. The V gene's germline CDR1 is MNHEY and CDR2 SVGAGI. The CDR3 is 15 amino acids. The CDR3 sequence: CASRLDRAGNQPQHF. CDR3 DNA sequence: TGTGCCAGCAGACTGGACAGGGCAGGCAATCAGCCCCAGCATTTT.

This clone was counted only a few times. J is TRBJ1-5 and V is TRBV6-1; 10 bases are shared with TRBD1. Germline CDR1 reads MNHNS; CDR2 reads SASEGT. With V trimmed by 5 bases and J by 6 bases, 7 bases remained unmatched. CDR3 length equals 15 residues. The CDR3, as DNA: TGTGCCAGCAGTACCGGGACAGGGGTATCTCAGCCCCAGCATTTT. Protein sequence: CASSTGTGVSQPQHF.

V gene TRBV7-9 combines with J gene TRBJ1-6; D call uncertain. With 7 bases removed from V and 5 bases from J, the gap between germline ends came to 15 bases. CDR1 SEHNR and CDR2 FQNEAQ come from the germline V gene (reference sequence). The CDR3 totals 15 residues. CDR3 region: CASTSGDRNNSPLHF. The CDR3 region has the DNA TGTGCCAGCACCTCCGGGGATAGGAATAATTCACCCCTCCACTTT. Drawing the rest from reference TRBV7-9 and TRBJ1-6, the complete variable domain is DTGVSQNPRHKITKRGQNVTFRCDPISEHNRLYWYRQTLGQGPEFLTYFQNEAQLEKSRLLSDRFSAERPKGSFSTLEIQRTEQGDSAMYLCASTSGDRNNSPLHFGNGTRLTVT.

The genes are TRBV4-1 and TRBJ2-3, with TRBD2 matching 7 bases. After removal of 2 bases from V and 2 bases from J, the junction contained 4 bases not matched to a gene. The CDR3 sequence is 15 residues long. CDR1 is MGHRA, CDR2 YSYEKL, per germline. The CDR3 sequence is CASSQRGRVTDTQYF. The CDR3 region has the DNA TGCGCCAGCAGCCAACGGGGGAGGGTCACAGATACGCAGTATTTT.

This clone has a handful of counts. The V and J genes are TRBV5-1 and TRBJ2-3; TRBD2 agrees at 9 bases. V lost 1 base, J lost 4 bases, and 7 bases stayed unmatched. Germline CDR1 reads SGHRS; CDR2 reads YFSETQ. This CDR3 region has 16 residues. The CDR3 here is CASSLMASGTSDTQYF. The CDR3 bases are TGCGCCAGCAGCTTGATGGCTAGCGGGACCTCAGATACGCAGTATTTT.

J is TRBJ2-1 and V is TRBV20-1, with D perhaps given as TRBD1 or TRBD2 (5 bases each). Per germline, CDR1 DFQATT and CDR2 SNEGSKA (reference sequence). V was cut by 4 bases and J by 12 bases, with 13 bases left in between. The CDR3 is made up of 11 amino acids. CDR3 residues: CSAMGPDGQFF. The CDR3 DNA reads TGCAGTGCTATGGGACCTGATGGGCAGTTCTTC.

V usage is TRBV27 and J usage is TRBJ1-4, with D possibly matching TRBD1 (5 bases). V lost 6 bases to trimming and J lost 8 bases, with 22 bases between them. The CDR3 extends over 16 amino acids. Germline CDR1 MNHEY, CDR2 SMNVEV (reference sequence). CDR3 residues: CASSQGGQIEGEKLFF. The CDR3 DNA sequence: TGTGCCAGCAGCCAGGGCGGGCAGATCGAAGGGGAAAAACTGTTTTTT.

This chain joins TRBV29-1 and TRBJ1-2; 9 bases match TRBD1. Per the germline V gene, CDR1 is SQVTM and CDR2 is ANQGSEA. Trimming took 6 bases from V and 8 from J; bases not matched to a gene: 13. This CDR3 region has 14 residues. CDR3 sequence: CSVGAGQGERGYTF. In nucleotides, the CDR3 is TGCAGCGTGGGGGCGGGACAGGGCGAACGAGGCTACACCTTC. The whole variable domain, remainder taken from reference TRBV29-1 and TRBJ1-2, is SAVISQKPSRDICQRGTSLTIQCQVDSQVTMMFWYRQQPGQSLTLIATANQGSEATYESGFVIDKFPISRPNLTFSTLTVSNMSPEDSSIYLCSVGAGQGERGYTFGSGTRLTVV.

The rearrangement links TRBV6-4 to TRBJ2-7; 8 nucleotides align to TRBD2. Trimming cost V 5 bases and J 0 bases; bases outside gene matches: 6. CDR1 is MRHNA, CDR2 SNTAGT, per germline. The CDR3 runs 15 residues. CDR3 coding DNA: TGTGCCAGCAGTCCTACTAGCGGCAGCTCCTACGAGCAGTACTTC. It specifies CASSPTSGSSYEQYF.

The CDR3 nucleotides are TGTGCCAGCAGCTTATCACTGGGGGCGAACTATGGCTACACCTTC. Amino acid sequence: CASSLSLGANYGYTF. The gene calls are TRBV11-1 and TRBJ1-2, with D perhaps TRBD1 (6 bases). Trimming removed 2 bases at V and 2 bases at J, with 12 bases between. The CDR3 consists of 15 residues. The V gene's germline CDR1 is SGHAT and CDR2 FQDESV (reference sequence).

In DNA, the CDR3 is TGTGCCAGCAGCTTGGAGACTAGCGGGAGCACAGATACGCAGTATTTT. Translation: CASSLETSGSTDTQYF. J is TRBJ2-3 and V is TRBV5-5; 10 positions agree with TRBD2. Trimming at V came to 0 bases and at J to 0 bases, leaving 1 base not matched to a gene. The CDR3 spans 16 residues. The germline V gene has CDR1 SGHKS and CDR2 YYEKEE (reference sequence).

This clone was picked up one time. This sequence joins TRBV2 and TRBJ1-6; tentative D call: TRBD1 (6 bases). The V end was cut by 4 bases, the J end by 7 bases, with 14 bases between. The CDR3 has 15 amino acids. Germline lookup yields CDR1 SNHLY and CDR2 FYNNEI. CDR3: CASSVPQGSNSPLHF. The CDR3 DNA reads TGTGCCAGCAGTGTTCCCCAGGGGAGCAATTCACCCCTCCACTTT.

This clone was found a few times. The chain employs TRBV7-3 and TRBJ1-1; D may be TRBD1 (6 bases). The germline CDR1 and CDR2 sequences are SGHTA and FQGTGA. This CDR3 is 14 amino acids long. Trimming left V 5 bases short and J 7 bases short, with 17 bases between. CDR3: CASSRVYRAYEAFF. CDR3 in DNA: TGTGCCAGCAGCCGTGTTTACAGGGCTTATGAAGCTTTCTTT.

The genes are TRBV29-1 and TRBJ2-3, with 9 bases fitting TRBD1. Looked up from germline, CDR1 is SQVTM and CDR2 is ANQGSEA. Trimming at V came to 1 base and at J to 5 bases, leaving 7 bases not matched to a gene. This CDR3 region has 15 residues. CDR3 bases: TGCAGCGTTGAAGGAAGGACAGGGGAAGTAGATACGCAGTATTTT. This codes for CSVEGRTGEVDTQYF.